Here is one TCR beta chain with its context. The entry originates in a study of blood T cell repertoires in COVID-19. Study as a whole: The analysed material was cDNA or gDNA that came from T cells, B-cell-depleted T cells, or PBMCs.

TCRdb's copy holds only in-frame clones and misses some; the assay was immunoSEQ multiplex PCR. The table includes tens of thousands of clones, approximately 88% detected once. The germline V gene has CDR1 LNHDA and CDR2 SQIVND (reference sequence). The CDR3 runs to 16 residues. J lost 3 bases, V lost 4 bases, and 8 bases had no gene match. The sequencing sample was made of peripheral blood. This sequence was found in a human donor in a cohort sampled during active COVID-19. V is TRBV19 and J is TRBJ2-1; 8 nucleotides align to TRBD2. Here the CDR3 DNA reads TGTGCCAGTAGTACCTCTAGCGGGCTTGGCTACAATGAGCAGTTCTTC. Amino acids: CASSTSSGLGYNEQFF.